This is a list of T cell receptor beta chains from one sample in a study of blood T cell repertoires in COVID-19. Generated by immunoSEQ multiplex PCR, the TCRdb table keeps only in-frame clones and is missing some. The table includes about 110,000 clones, approximately 89% detected once. The material sequenced was peripheral blood. The receptors were sampled from a man aged 50-59 years with active or convalescent COVID-19. Both conserved end residues are part of each CDR3. The D gene is left open where the match is weak. Not every row has a clone size; where given, it reads once, few, many or a size class.

V: TRBV7-9
J: TRBJ2-1
length: 14
D: TRBD2
size: NA
DNA: TGTGCCAGCAGCTTAGTAGCGGGTACCAATGAGCAGTTCTTC
CDR3: CASSLVAGTNEQFF

V: TRBV19
J: TRBJ1-4
length: 14
D: TRBD1
size: NA
DNA: TGTGCCAGTAGCCCGGGACAGGGAGCGGCGGAACTGTTTTTT
CDR3: CASSPGQGAAELFF

V: TRBV5-6
J: TRBJ1-2
length: 15
D: TRBD1
size: NA
DNA: TGTGCCAGCAGCCGGACAGGGGGCCATGTCTATGGCTACACCTTC
CDR3: CASSRTGGHVYGYTF

V: TRBV3-1/TRBV3-2
J: TRBJ1-2
length: 14
D: NA
size: NA
DNA: TGTGCCAGCAGCCAAGCGACGGGAAGTTATGGCTACACCTTC
CDR3: CASSQATGSYGYTF

V: TRBV5-1
J: TRBJ2-1
length: 14
D: TRBD1
size: NA
DNA: TGCGCCAGCAGCTTGGGACAGGGGTACAATGAGCAGTTCTTC
CDR3: CASSLGQGYNEQFF

V: TRBV3-1/TRBV3-2
J: TRBJ1-4
length: 16
D: TRBD1
size: once
DNA: TGTGCCAGCAGCCAAGCTATACAGGGGTTGGGTGAAAAACTGTTTTTT
CDR3: CASSQAIQGLGEKLFF

V: TRBV29-1
J: TRBJ1-1
length: 13
D: TRBD1
size: NA
DNA: TGCAGCGTGCTACAAGACAGGGACACTGAAGCTTTCTTT
CDR3: CSVLQDRDTEAFF

V: TRBV6-6
J: TRBJ2-3
length: 16
D: TRBD1
size: NA
DNA: TGTGCCAGCAGTTACAGGACAGGGAGTTTTACAGATACGCAGTATTTT
CDR3: CASSYRTGSFTDTQYF

V: TRBV21-1
J: TRBJ1-1
length: 18
D: NA
size: NA
DNA: TGTGCCAGCAGCAAACAGGTCGACCTACGGGGTCGATATACTGAAGCTTTCTTT
CDR3: CASSKQVDLRGRYTEAFF

V: TRBV19
J: TRBJ2-6
length: 18
D: TRBD1
size: NA
DNA: TGTGCCAGTAACCCGGGACAGGGGATATCGGGCGGGGCCAACGTCCTGACTTTC
CDR3: CASNPGQGISGGANVLTF

V: TRBV9
J: TRBJ2-7
length: 16
D: NA
size: NA
DNA: TGTGCCAGCAGCGTAGATGGCAGCCTCAGGTCCTACGAGCAGTACTTC
CDR3: CASSVDGSLRSYEQYF

V: TRBV27
J: TRBJ1-5
length: 14
D: NA
size: NA
DNA: TGTGCCAGCAGGACCACAGGGTTTGGGCAGCCCCAGCATTTT
CDR3: CASRTTGFGQPQHF

V: TRBV7-9
J: TRBJ2-1
length: 17
D: TRBD1
size: NA
DNA: TGTGCCAGCAGCTCACCTCGGGACAGGGTGGTGGGCAATGAGCAGTTCTTC
CDR3: CASSSPRDRVVGNEQFF

V: TRBV7-9
J: TRBJ2-7
length: 16
D: TRBD1
size: few
DNA: TGTGCCAGCAGCGCGATTTACGGACAGGGGTCGTACGAGCAGTACTTC
CDR3: CASSAIYGQGSYEQYF

V: TRBV5-1
J: TRBJ2-3
length: 17
D: TRBD2
size: NA
DNA: TGCGCCAGCAGCTTACGACTAGCGGGAGAAAGCACAGATACGCAGTATTTT
CDR3: CASSLRLAGESTDTQYF

V: TRBV4-1
J: TRBJ2-3
length: 16
D: TRBD2
size: NA
DNA: TGCGCCAGCAGCCCCTTAGCGGGGAGAAGCACAGATACGCAGTATTTT
CDR3: CASSPLAGRSTDTQYF

V: TRBV4-3
J: TRBJ1-2
length: 12
D: NA
size: NA
DNA: TGCGCCAGCAGCCAGGGGGCTTTTTACCCAATCTTC
CDR3: CASSQGAFYPIF

V: TRBV18
J: TRBJ2-1
length: 14
D: TRBD2
size: NA
DNA: TGTGCCAGCTCACGGGCTAGCGGGACCAATGAGCAGTTCTTC
CDR3: CASSRASGTNEQFF

V: TRBV11-3
J: TRBJ2-1
length: 14
D: NA
size: NA
DNA: TGTGCCAGCAGCCAACAGACGGTATACAATGAGCAGTTCTTC
CDR3: CASSQQTVYNEQFF

V: TRBV19
J: TRBJ2-1
length: 13
D: NA
size: NA
DNA: TGTGCCAGTAGCCCCCTCTCCTACAATGAGCAGTTCTTC
CDR3: CASSPLSYNEQFF

V: TRBV12-3/TRBV12-4
J: TRBJ1-2
length: 13
D: NA
size: few
DNA: TGTGCCAGCAGTTTTGACAGGAACTATGGCTACACCTTC
CDR3: CASSFDRNYGYTF

V: TRBV7-9
J: TRBJ2-4
length: 15
D: TRBD1
size: NA
DNA: TGTGCCAGCAGCTTAGGGGGGACAGGGTTGGACATTCAGTACTTC
CDR3: CASSLGGTGLDIQYF

V: TRBV30
J: TRBJ2-7
length: 12
D: TRBD1
size: NA
DNA: TGTGCCTGGAGTCCTACAGGGGTCGAGCAGTACTTC
CDR3: CAWSPTGVEQYF

V: TRBV7-9
J: TRBJ2-7
length: 13
D: TRBD1
size: NA
DNA: TGTGCCAGCAGCCCCCAGGGGGCCTACGAGCAGTACTTC
CDR3: CASSPQGAYEQYF

V: TRBV7-9
J: TRBJ1-5
length: 13
D: NA
size: NA
DNA: TGTGCCAGCAGCGGGCAAAGCAATCAGCCCCAGCATTTT
CDR3: CASSGQSNQPQHF

V: TRBV6-6
J: TRBJ2-7
length: 14
D: TRBD1
size: NA
DNA: TGTGCCAGCACAAGACAGGGGCCGCCCAACGAGCAGTACTTC
CDR3: CASTRQGPPNEQYF

V: TRBV5-1
J: TRBJ1-2
length: 16
D: NA
size: NA
DNA: TGCGCCAGCAGTGGGGAGTCAGCAAAAGATAACTATGGCTACACCTTC
CDR3: CASSGESAKDNYGYTF